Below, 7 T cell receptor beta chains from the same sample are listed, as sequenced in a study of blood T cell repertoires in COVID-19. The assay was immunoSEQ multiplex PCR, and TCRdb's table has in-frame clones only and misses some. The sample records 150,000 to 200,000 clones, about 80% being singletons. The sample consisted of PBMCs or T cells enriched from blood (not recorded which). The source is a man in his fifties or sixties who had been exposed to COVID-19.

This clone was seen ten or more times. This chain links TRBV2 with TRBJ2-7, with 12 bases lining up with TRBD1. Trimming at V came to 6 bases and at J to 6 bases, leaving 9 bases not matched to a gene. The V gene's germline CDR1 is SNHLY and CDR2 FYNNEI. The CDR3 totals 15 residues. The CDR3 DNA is TGTGCCAGCAGCCCTAGTCGGGACAGGGGGCGCGAGCAGTACTTC. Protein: CASSPSRDRGREQYF.

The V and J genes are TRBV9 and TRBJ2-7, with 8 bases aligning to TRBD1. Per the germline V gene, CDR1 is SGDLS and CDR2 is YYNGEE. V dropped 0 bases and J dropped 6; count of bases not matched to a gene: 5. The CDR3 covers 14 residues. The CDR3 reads CASSVGTGWGEQYF. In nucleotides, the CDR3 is TGTGCCAGCAGCGTAGGGACAGGGTGGGGCGAGCAGTACTTC.

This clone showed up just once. In DNA, the CDR3 is TGTGCCAGCAGTTTGGCAGGGAATGGCTACACCTTC. Encoded protein: CASSLAGNGYTF. This chain uses TRBV27 with TRBJ1-2; weak D call: TRBD1 (5 bases). Trimming removed 3 bases from V and 6 bases from J, with 8 bases in between. The CDR3 runs 12 residues. Looked up from germline, CDR1 is MNHEY and CDR2 is SMNVEV (reference sequence).

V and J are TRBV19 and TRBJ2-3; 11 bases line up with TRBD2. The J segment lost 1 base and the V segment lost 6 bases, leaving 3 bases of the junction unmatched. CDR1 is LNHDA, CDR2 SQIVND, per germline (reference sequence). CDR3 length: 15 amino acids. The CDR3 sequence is CASRETSGGTDTQYF. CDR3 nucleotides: TGTGCCAGTAGGGAGACTAGCGGGGGCACAGATACGCAGTATTTT.

CDR3 bases: TGTGCCAGCAGTTTATGGGACAAGGAAGGCGAGCAGTACTTC. This translates into CASSLWDKEGEQYF. The chain links TRBV27 to TRBJ2-7; TRBD1 might be the D (6 bases). The CDR3 has 14 residues. Germline values: CDR1 MNHEY, CDR2 SMNVEV (reference sequence). With 1 base removed from V and 6 bases from J, the gap between germline ends came to 13 bases.

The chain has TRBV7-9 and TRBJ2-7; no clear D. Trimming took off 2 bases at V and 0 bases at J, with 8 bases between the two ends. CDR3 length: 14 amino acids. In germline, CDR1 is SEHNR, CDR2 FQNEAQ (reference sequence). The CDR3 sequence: CASSLSRSSYEQYF. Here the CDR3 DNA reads TGTGCCAGCAGCTTAAGTCGGAGCTCCTACGAGCAGTACTTC.

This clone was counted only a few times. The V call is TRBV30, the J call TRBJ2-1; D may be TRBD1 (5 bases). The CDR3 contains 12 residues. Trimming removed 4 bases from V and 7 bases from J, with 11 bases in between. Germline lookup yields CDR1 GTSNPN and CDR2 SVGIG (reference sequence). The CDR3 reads CAWTSGMNEQFF. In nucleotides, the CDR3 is TGTGCCTGGACGTCAGGGATGAATGAGCAGTTCTTC.